This T cell receptor (beta chain) was captured in a study of blood T cell repertoires in COVID-19. About the study: Acute and convalescent COVID-19 samples came from the United States, Italy and Spain. The analysed material was cDNA or gDNA that came from T cells, B-cell-depleted T cells, or PBMCs.

The V segment lost 0 bases and the J segment 5 bases; nucleotides outside the gene matches: 4. The CDR3 extends over 17 amino acids. Germline CDR1 and CDR2: SGHDN and FVKESK. Original handling: Quantification of nucleated cells was approximated via reference gene primer amplification. Assay used: immunoSEQ multiplex PCR; TCRdb lists only in-frame clones, some missing. Clone size and V and J calls were adopted from that table, with D and trimming inferred from the DNA. Of some 120,000 clones in the sample, roughly 90% were seen once. This TCR derives from a man over 45 with active COVID-19. The chain employs TRBV14 and TRBJ2-3; 14 positions match TRBD2. The material sequenced was peripheral blood. The CDR3 region has the DNA TGTGCCAGCAGCCAAGATCGGACTAGCGGGGGGTTAGATACGCAGTATTTT. This codes for CASSQDRTSGGLDTQYF.